This TCR beta chain was sequenced during a study of vaccination and CD4 T cells after COVID-19. Overall study findings and caveats: Convalescent patients studied were relatively few, and early post-infection timepoints were absent.

Note on this clonotype: No antigen is known for it.

Sequenced with the Oncomine TCR Beta short-read assay was DNA taken from cultured CD4+ T cells. TCRdb reprocessed the PCR reads via MiXCR and lists one record per CDR3 protein. The table has 11,000 to 15,000 distinct CDR3 sequences, roughly 53% seen once. Described treatment: roughly 10-day PBMC culture with coronavirus spike peptide pools or control peptides (ViraFEST assay). The TCR was taken from a human donor who had recovered from COVID-19. Sequenced material: CD4+ T cells from blood, cultured in vitro.

CDR3 DNA: TGTGCCAGCATTAGGACCAGGCTGGTGGATGGCTACACCTTC. This codes for CASIRTRLVDGYTF. The V gene is TRBV2, the J gene TRBJ1-2; D is undetermined. V was shortened by 7 bases and J by 6 bases, with 18 bases between the two germline ends. This CDR3 is built from 14 residues. CDR1 and CDR2 from the germline V gene are SNHLY and FYNNEI.